This T cell receptor (beta chain) was obtained from a study of ipilimumab plus nivolumab after autologous stem cell transplantation. TCRdb's table, derived via immunoSEQ multiplex PCR, lists solely in-frame clones and lacks some. The sample lists tens of thousands of clones, around 80% occurring once. Starting 14 to 28 days after autologous transplant, ipilimumab 1 mg/kg was given. The CDR3 runs 14 residues. The germline gives CDR1 SGHNT, CDR2 YENEEA. V shed 3 bases and J 3 bases; nucleotides not matched to a gene: 3. The V and J genes are TRBV11-3 and TRBJ2-3; the match to TRBD1 covers 7 bases. The source was PBMCs, collected in a trial of ipilimumab plus nivolumab as post-transplant consolidation. The TCR comes from a male donor with diffuse large B-cell lymphoma. The CDR3 loop is CASSFDRATDTQYF. The DNA of the CDR3 is TGTGCCAGCAGCTTCGACAGGGCTACAGATACGCAGTATTTT.